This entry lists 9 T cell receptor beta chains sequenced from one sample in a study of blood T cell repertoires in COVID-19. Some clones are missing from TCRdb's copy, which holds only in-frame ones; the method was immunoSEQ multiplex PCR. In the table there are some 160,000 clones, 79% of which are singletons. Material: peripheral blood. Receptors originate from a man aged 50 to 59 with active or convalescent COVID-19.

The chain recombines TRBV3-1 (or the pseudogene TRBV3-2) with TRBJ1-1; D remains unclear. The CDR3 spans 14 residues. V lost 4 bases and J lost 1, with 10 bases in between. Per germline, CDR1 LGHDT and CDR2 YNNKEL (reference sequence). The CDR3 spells CASSPYSGNTEAFF. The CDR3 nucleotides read TGTGCCAGCAGCCCCTACAGCGGGAACACTGAAGCTTTCTTT.

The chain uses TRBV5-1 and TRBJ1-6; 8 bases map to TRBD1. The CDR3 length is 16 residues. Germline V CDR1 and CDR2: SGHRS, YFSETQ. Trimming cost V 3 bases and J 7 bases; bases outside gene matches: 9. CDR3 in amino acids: CASSSLETGENSPLHF. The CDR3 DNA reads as TGCGCCAGCAGCTCTCTCGAGACAGGGGAAAATTCACCCCTCCACTTT.

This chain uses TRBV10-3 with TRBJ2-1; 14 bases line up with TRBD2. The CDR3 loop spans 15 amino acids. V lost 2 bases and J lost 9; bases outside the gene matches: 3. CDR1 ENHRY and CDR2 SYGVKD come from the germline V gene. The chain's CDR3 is CAISEGLAGGSEQFF. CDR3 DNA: TGTGCCATCAGTGAGGGACTAGCGGGGGGCAGTGAGCAGTTCTTC.

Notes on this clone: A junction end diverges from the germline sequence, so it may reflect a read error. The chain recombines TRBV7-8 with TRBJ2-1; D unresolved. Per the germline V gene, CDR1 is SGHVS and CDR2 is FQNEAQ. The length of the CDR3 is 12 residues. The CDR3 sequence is CASSQGYSEQFF. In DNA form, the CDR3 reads TGTGCCAGCAGCCAAGGCTACAGTGAGCAGTTCTTC.

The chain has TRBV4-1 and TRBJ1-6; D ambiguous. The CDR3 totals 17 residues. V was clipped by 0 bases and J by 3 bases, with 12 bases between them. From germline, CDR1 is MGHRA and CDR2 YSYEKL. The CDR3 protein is CASSQDGRTDYNSPLHF. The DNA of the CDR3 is TGCGCCAGCAGCCAAGATGGTCGAACAGACTATAATTCACCCCTCCACTTT.

The CDR3 bases are TGTGCCAGCAGTTCACTAGCGGGAGGGATCTACTACAATGAGCAGTTCTTC. Translating gives CASSSLAGGIYYNEQFF. The chain employs TRBV28 and TRBJ2-1; 13 positions agree with TRBD2. Looked up from germline, CDR1 is MDHEN and CDR2 is SYDVKM. V lost 4 bases to trimming and J lost 3 bases; unmatched junction nucleotides: 6. This CDR3 spans 17 amino acids.

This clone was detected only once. CDR3 loop: CASTLRTGPFNYGYTF. The DNA of the CDR3 is TGTGCCAGCACCCTTCGGACAGGGCCTTTTAACTATGGCTACACCTTC. J is TRBJ1-2 and V is TRBV13; 8 bases agree with TRBD1. The CDR3 spans 16 residues. J lost 1 base, V lost 7 bases, and 11 bases had no gene match. The V gene's germline CDR1 is PRHDT and CDR2 FYEKMQ (reference sequence).

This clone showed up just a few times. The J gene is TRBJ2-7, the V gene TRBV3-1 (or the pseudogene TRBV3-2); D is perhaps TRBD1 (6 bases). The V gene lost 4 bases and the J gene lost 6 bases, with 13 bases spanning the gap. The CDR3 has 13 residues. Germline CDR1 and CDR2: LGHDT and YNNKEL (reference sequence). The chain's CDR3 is CASSLRDITEQYF. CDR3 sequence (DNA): TGTGCCAGCAGCCTAAGGGACATCACCGAGCAGTACTTC.

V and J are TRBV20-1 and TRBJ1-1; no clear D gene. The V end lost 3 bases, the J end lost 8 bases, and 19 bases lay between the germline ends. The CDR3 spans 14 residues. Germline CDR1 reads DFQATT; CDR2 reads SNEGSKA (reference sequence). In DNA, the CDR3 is TGCAGTGCTAGTAGCGGACGTCTAAAAGGGGAAGCTTTCTTT. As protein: CSASSGRLKGEAFF.